This T cell receptor delta chain was found in a study of gamma-delta T cells after stem cell transplantation. Concerning this clone itself: The protein that TCRdb holds for this DNA derives from a much larger clone and differs from the translated DNA at residue 15, which likely indicates a read error; the protein shown here is translated from the DNA.

TCRdb reran clone calling via CATT on the RT-PCR reads. The sample records some 3,000 delta-chain clones, about 2.6% being singletons. In germline, CDR1 is GEAIGNYY, CDR2 EKD. The junction had 22 bases not matched to a gene; V was cut back by 1 base and J by 3 bases. The CDR3 totals 20 residues. The sequence came from a human donor. It is not recorded whose cells these are; they may come from a transplant donor. The J gene is TRDJ1, the V gene TRDV2; TRDD3 matches at 7 bases. Sequencing input: gamma-delta T cells. CDR3 nucleotide sequence: TGTGCCTGTGACACTATATCTGGGGGCCTTCGTCCCTCGGCCCCCGATAAACTCATCTTT. This translates into CACDTISGGLRPSAPDKLIF.